The 4 T cell receptor beta chains presented below share a single source sample, sequenced in a study of blood T cell repertoires in COVID-19. Assay used: immunoSEQ multiplex PCR; TCRdb lists only in-frame clones, some missing. The repertoire holds a few thousand clones, with 70% as singletons. The sample consisted of peripheral blood. The source of these receptors is a man between 65 and 80 years old with active COVID-19.

The J gene is TRBJ2-3, the V gene TRBV2, with D possibly TRBD2 on 5 matching bases. The CDR3 extends over 15 amino acids. The V gene's germline CDR1 is SNHLY and CDR2 FYNNEI. V was pared by 3 bases and J by 0 bases, with 10 bases between. DNA for the CDR3: TGTGCCAGCAGTGAGTCACCGGGGAGCACAGATACGCAGTATTTT. Translating it yields CASSESPGSTDTQYF. The full variable domain, in which reference TRBV2 and TRBJ2-3 provide the parts outside the CDR3, is EPEVTQTPSHQVTQMGQEVILRCVPISNHLYFYWYRQILGQKVEFLVSFYNNEISEKSEIFDDQFSVERPDGSNFTLKIRSTKLEDSAMYFCASSESPGSTDTQYFGPGTRLTVL.

This clone was detected a few times. The J gene is TRBJ2-2, the V gene TRBV19; TRBD1 aligns across 8 bases. Losses at the gene ends were 7 bases for V and 4 bases for J; bases not matched to a gene: 2. CDR3 length: 13 residues. Germline values: CDR1 LNHDA, CDR2 SQIVND (reference sequence). The CDR3 loop reads CASITGGTGELFF. The CDR3, as DNA: TGTGCCAGTATCACAGGGGGCACCGGGGAGCTGTTTTTT.

V is TRBV29-1 and J is TRBJ1-1; TRBD1 is a possible D gene (6 bases). V shed 7 bases and J shed 9 bases, with 24 bases lying between them. The CDR3 totals 14 residues. CDR1 is SQVTM, CDR2 ANQGSEA, per germline. The CDR3 DNA reads TGCAGCGCCTCGAGAGACGGGACGGGGACACAAGCTTTCTTT. The encoded protein is CSASRDGTGTQAFF.

CDR3 DNA sequence: TGTGCCAGCAGTCCCAACCCTAACCGGGATCATTTCTTC. This gives the protein CASSPNPNRDHFF. The J gene is TRBJ2-1, the V gene TRBV6-2 or TRBV6-3; D perhaps matches TRBD2 (5 bases). Trimming took 5 bases from V and 16 from J, leaving 21 bases between them. The CDR3 has 13 amino acids. Germline V gives CDR1 MNHEY, CDR2 SVGEGT.